Listed here are 18 T cell receptor beta chains from one sample, sequenced in a study of T cells in women clearing cervical HPV infection. Measured with immunoSEQ multiplex PCR; TCRdb has only the in-frame clones, and not every one. The sample includes 30,000 to 45,000 clones. The sequenced sample consisted of blood buffy coat. These receptors were collected from a woman aged 18 to 75 with a cervical HPV16 infection that either progressed to CIN3+ or cleared (not recorded which).

A note on this clone: From the germline J gene comes the end of the CDR3, since the read stops 3 residues before it. This chain joins TRBV11-3 and TRBJ2-1; TRBD2 might be the D (6 bases). The V end was cut by 0 bases, the J end by 8 bases, with 11 bases between. Germline CDR1 SGHNT, CDR2 YENEEA. The CDR3 sequence is 14 residues long. The CDR3 DNA, read in part, is TGTGCCAGCAGCTTAGAACTAGCAGGTGATGAG. It codes for CASSLELAGDE. From start to end, the CDR3 is CASSLELAGDEQFF.

CDR3 DNA (partial): TGTGCCAGCACTGAGGGGGCCACAGATACG. The encoded protein is CASTEGATDT. In full, the CDR3 reads CASTEGATDTQYF. The rearrangement uses TRBV6-2 or TRBV6-3 and TRBJ2-3; 7 bases are a match to TRBD1. The read ends 3 residues early relative to the CDR3; the germline J gene fills the gap. Trimming at V came to 7 bases and at J to 2 bases, leaving 3 bases not matched to a gene. The CDR3 is 13 amino acids. The germline V gene has CDR1 MNHEY and CDR2 SVGEGT.

This clone is classed as medium-sized (0.01 to 0.1%) by frequency. The read gets to within 3 residues of the CDR3 end, and the germline J gene fills in the rest. V gene TRBV18 combines with J gene TRBJ1-4, with D unresolved. The CDR3 totals 14 residues. V was cut by 3 bases and J by 7 bases, with 12 bases left in between. Germline lookup yields CDR1 KGHSH and CDR2 LQKENI. This CDR3 reads CASSPLERVEKLFF. The sequenced CDR3 bases are TGTGCCAGCTCACCGTTGGAGCGGGTTGAAAAA.

Comment on this clone: The CDR3 is cut off 3 residues early in the read; its end comes from the germline J gene. This chain joins TRBV12-5 and TRBJ1-1; 7 nucleotides match TRBD1. The CDR3 totals 14 residues. V lost 6 bases to trimming and J lost 7 bases; unmatched junction nucleotides: 11. CDR1 and CDR2 from the germline V gene are LGHNT and FRNRAP. The CDR3 sequence is CASGQGQYIGEAFF. The covered CDR3 bases are TGTGCTAGTGGCCAGGGACAGTACATTGGTGAA.

Note on this clone: Coverage ceases 3 residues before the CDR3 finishes, and the germline J gene fills in the end. This chain connects TRBV20-1 to TRBJ2-7; 9 bases map to TRBD2. Germline V gene data show CDR1 as DFQATT and CDR2 as SNEGSKA (reference sequence). The CDR3 extends over 18 amino acids. J lost 6 bases, V lost 6 bases, and 24 bases had no gene match. The CDR3 spells CSATALFEGSGGPIEQYF. The CDR3 DNA, read in part, is TGCAGTGCCACTGCCCTTTTCGAGGGAAGCGGGGGGCCCATCGAG.

To note about this clone: With the read ending 3 residues before the CDR3 end, the germline J gene is used to fill in that end. The chain is built from TRBV5-6 and TRBJ2-7; 8 bases agree with TRBD1. The germline CDR1 and CDR2 sequences are SGHDT and YYEEEE. The trim removed 4 bases at V and 4 bases at J, leaving 10 bases unmatched. The CDR3 length is 15 residues. The CDR3 loop is CASSRDGQGIYEQYF. The DNA read from the CDR3 is TGTGCCAGCAGCCGGGACGGACAGGGAATATACGAG.

A note on this clone: Sequencing ends 3 residues short of the CDR3 end; the germline J gene provides the rest. V gene TRBV5-1 combines with J gene TRBJ2-3, with D possibly matching TRBD1 (6 bases). This CDR3 is built from 15 residues. V was trimmed by 4 bases and J by 2 bases, leaving 14 bases between them. Germline CDR1 and CDR2: SGHRS and YFSETQ. The sequenced CDR3 bases are TGCGCCAGCAGCATAGGGGGTCGAGACACAGATACG. Translated, it gives CASSIGGRDTDT. The CDR3, in full, reads CASSIGGRDTDTQYF.

Details on this clone: The read comes to an end 3 residues before the CDR3 does, leaving the germline J gene to fill in the end. V and J are TRBV5-6 and TRBJ2-7; 9 positions match TRBD1. The germline gives CDR1 SGHDT, CDR2 YYEEEE. Unmatched junction bases numbered 3, after V lost 6 bases and J lost 2 bases. The CDR3 loop spans 13 amino acids. The CDR3 bases that were read are TGTGCCAGCATGCGGGACAGGGCCTACGAG. Protein sequence: CASMRDRAYE. The whole CDR3 protein is CASMRDRAYEQYF.

With respect to this clone: The sequence runs out 3 residues before the end of the CDR3; the remainder is reconstructed from the germline J gene. The V gene is TRBV4-2, the J gene TRBJ1-5; TRBD1 aligns across 7 bases. V trimming: 3 bases; J trimming: 4 bases; junction bases outside the gene matches: 3. Germline CDR1 is LGHNA and CDR2 is YNFKEQ. The CDR3 totals 14 residues. The CDR3 loop is CASSQPGQNQPQHF. The covered CDR3 bases are TGTGCCAGCAGCCAGCCGGGACAGAATCAGCCC.

Regarding this clone: The read ends 3 residues early relative to the CDR3; the germline J gene fills the gap. The rearrangement uses TRBV7-2 and TRBJ1-5; weak D call: TRBD1 (5 bases). CDR1 and CDR2 from the germline V gene are SGHTA and FQGNSA. V gave up 5 bases and J gave up 1 base, with 12 bases separating them. CDR3 length: 15 amino acids. CDR3 residues: CASSPGGSSNQPQHF. The CDR3 bases that were read are TGTGCCAGCAGCCCCGGGGGGTCGAGCAATCAGCCC.

With regard to this clone: The missing CDR3 end, 3 residues past where the read stops, is filled in from the germline J gene. The chain is built from TRBV7-8 and TRBJ2-5, with TRBD2 matching over 11 bases. Germline CDR1 reads SGHVS; CDR2 reads FQNEAQ. The CDR3 loop spans 15 amino acids. With 3 bases clipped from V and 5 bases from J, the junction kept 5 bases outside the gene matches. CDR3 amino acids: CASSFLAGGAETQYF. The CDR3 DNA, read in part, is TGTGCCAGCAGCTTTTTAGCGGGAGGGGCGGAGACC.

Concerning this clone: The CDR3 is cut off 3 residues early in the read; its end comes from the germline J gene. The V gene is TRBV7-8, the J gene TRBJ1-1; 8 bases line up with TRBD1. J lost 6 bases, V lost 1 base, and 7 bases had no gene match. This CDR3 has 15 residues. Germline-derived CDR1 and CDR2 are SGHVS and FQNEAQ. The part of the CDR3 DNA that was read is TGTGCCAGCAGCTTAGGTGGGACAGGCTACCCTGAA. As protein: CASSLGGTGYPE. In full, the CDR3 is CASSLGGTGYPEAFF. The whole variable domain, remainder taken from reference TRBV7-8 and TRBJ1-1, is GAGVSQSPRYKVAKRGQDVALRCDPISGHVSLFWYQQALGQGPEFLTYFQNEAQLDKSGLPSDRFFAERPEGSVSTLKIQRTQQEDSAVYLCASSLGGTGYPEAFFGQGTRLTVV.

For this clone: The CDR3 extends 3 residues past the end of the read, so its final part is completed from the germline J gene. The rearrangement links TRBV6-4 to TRBJ2-5; the match to TRBD2 covers 8 bases. Trimming at V came to 10 bases and at J to 3 bases, leaving 13 bases not matched to a gene. Germline V gene lookup returns CDR1 MRHNA and CDR2 SNTAGT. The CDR3 loop spans 15 amino acids. Incomplete CDR3 DNA: TGTGCCATCCAAGGGAGTAGCGGGGTCAAAGAGACC. It translates to CAIQGSSGVKET. The whole CDR3 is CAIQGSSGVKETQYF.

Worth noting for this clone: The CDR3 end falls 3 residues outside the read, so it is completed with the germline J gene. V gene TRBV7-9 combines with J gene TRBJ2-2, with D possibly TRBD1 on 6 matching bases. CDR3 length: 13 residues. Germline CDR1 and CDR2: SEHNR and FQNEAQ (reference sequence). V was trimmed by 5 bases and J by 5 bases, leaving 9 bases between them. CDR3 in amino acids: CASSPDRTGELFF. The covered CDR3 bases are TGTGCCAGCAGCCCCGACAGGACCGGGGAG. Drawing the rest from reference TRBV7-9 and TRBJ2-2, the complete variable domain is DTGVSQNPRHKITKRGQNVTFRCDPISEHNRLYWYRQTLGQGPEFLTYFQNEAQLEKSRLLSDRFSAERPKGSFSTLEIQRTEQGDSAMYLCASSPDRTGELFFGEGSRLTVL.

As to this clone: One end of the junction varies from germline; a read error may be responsible. The read ends 3 residues early relative to the CDR3; the germline J gene fills the gap. The chain couples TRBV4-2 to TRBJ2-7; the D gene is possibly TRBD2 (5 bases). The germline V gene has CDR1 LGHNA and CDR2 YNFKEQ. This CDR3 comprises 15 residues. The CDR3 sequence: CASSRSDSPSYEQYF. CDR3 DNA (partial): TGCGCCAGCAGCCGATCGGACTCCCCCTCCTACGAG.

A note on this clone: The observed sequence ends 3 residues before the CDR3 terminus, with the missing tail filled in from the germline J gene. The chain joins TRBV30 to TRBJ1-2, with unresolved D. In germline, CDR1 is GTSNPN, CDR2 SVGIG (reference sequence). The CDR3 has 12 residues. V lost 2 bases, J lost 6 bases, and 10 bases lay in between. The sequenced part of the CDR3 DNA is TGTGCCTGGAGTCAATTCAGAGATGGC. It yields the protein CAWSQFRDG. The full CDR3 reads CAWSQFRDGYTF.

Points on this clone: Read data end 3 residues before the CDR3 end; the end is taken from the germline J gene. The genes are TRBV5-1 and TRBJ2-7; D is possibly TRBD1 (5 bases). The V gene's germline CDR1 is SGHRS and CDR2 YFSETQ. Trimming removed 0 bases from V and 0 bases from J, with 7 bases in between. CDR3 length: 14 amino acids. Here the CDR3 reads CASSLDRSSYEQYF. The CDR3 bases that were read are TGCGCCAGCAGCTTGGACAGGAGCTCCTACGAG.

Note on this clone: The CDR3 end lies 3 residues beyond the end of the read and is filled in from the germline J gene. The chain is built from TRBV5-1 and TRBJ1-4; D may be TRBD1 (6 bases). This CDR3 comprises 18 residues. The V gene's germline CDR1 is SGHRS and CDR2 YFSETQ. With 3 bases removed from V and 0 bases from J, the gap between germline ends came to 18 bases. Partial CDR3 DNA: TGCGCCAGCAGCTCTACAGGGAGTAACATGGCAACTAATGAAAAA. Translated, it gives CASSSTGSNMATNEK. The whole CDR3 region reads CASSSTGSNMATNEKLFF.